These T cell receptor beta chains were read from a single sample in a study of blood T cell repertoires in COVID-19. Only in-frame clones appear in the TCRdb table, and some are missing; sequencing was by immunoSEQ multiplex PCR. The data contain 50,000 to 60,000 clones, 80% to 90% of them seen just once; the ten biggest clones take up 3% to 4%. Sequencing was performed on peripheral blood. Receptors were obtained from a man aged 35-49 years with COVID-19, enrolled during active disease. The CDR3 runs from the conserved cysteine through the conserved F or W. A D gene is named only where the DNA matches it firmly. The listing skips clone size in some rows; elsewhere it reads once, few, many or a size class.

J: TRBJ1-2; D: TRBD1; size: -; V: TRBV10-2; DNA: TGCGCCAGCAGTGACCACTCGACAGGGTACGACTATGGCTACACCTTC; CDR3: CASSDHSTGYDYGYTF
J: TRBJ2-2; D: -; size: once; V: TRBV30; DNA: TGTGCCTGCCCCCGGGGTACCGGGGAGCTGTTTTTT; CDR3: CACPRGTGELFF
J: TRBJ2-7; D: -; size: -; V: TRBV10-1; DNA: TGCGCCAGCAGTGACAGTTGCTCCTACGAGCAGTACTTC; CDR3: CASSDSCSYEQYF
J: TRBJ2-7; D: -; size: -; V: TRBV25-1; DNA: TGTGCCAGCAGTGAGGGCTACCCTACCTACGAGCAGTACTTC; CDR3: CASSEGYPTYEQYF
J: TRBJ1-2; D: TRBD1; size: -; V: TRBV7-3; DNA: TGTGCCAGCAGTCCAAGGACAGGGCTCGATGGCTACACCTTC; CDR3: CASSPRTGLDGYTF
J: TRBJ1-6; D: -; size: -; V: TRBV5-1; DNA: TGCGCCAGCAGCTTGGAGGGCAGGGATGTGTCACCCCTCCACTTT; CDR3: CASSLEGRDVSPLHF
J: TRBJ2-7; D: -; size: medium-sized; V: TRBV3-1/TRBV3-2; DNA: TGTGCCAGCAGCCATGAGGAGGGAGGCTCCTACGAGCAGTACTTC; CDR3: CASSHEEGGSYEQYF
J: TRBJ2-1; D: -; size: -; V: TRBV28; DNA: TGTGCCAGCAGTTGGACAGCGAACAATGAGCAGTTCTTC; CDR3: CASSWTANNEQFF
J: TRBJ2-1; D: TRBD1; size: -; V: TRBV24-1; DNA: TGTGCCACCAGTGACCCTCAGGGACAGGGGCCTTCCTACAATGAGCAGTTCTTC; CDR3: CATSDPQGQGPSYNEQFF
J: TRBJ1-4; D: -; size: -; V: TRBV18; DNA: TGTGCCAGCTCACGGGGGCGCGAAGATGAAAAACTGTTTTTT; CDR3: CASSRGREDEKLFF
J: TRBJ1-2; D: -; size: -; V: TRBV12-3/TRBV12-4; DNA: TGTGCCAGTAATTCCCGGGGCTATGGCTACACCTTC; CDR3: CASNSRGYGYTF
J: TRBJ1-2; D: -; size: -; V: TRBV4-1; DNA: TGCGCCAGCAGCCAAGAAGAGGGTCGGAACTATGGCTACACCTTC; CDR3: CASSQEEGRNYGYTF
J: TRBJ1-1; D: -; size: -; V: TRBV5-4; DNA: TGTGCCAGCAGGTTCCTCCCGGACACTGAAGCTTTCTTT; CDR3: CASRFLPDTEAFF
J: TRBJ1-1; D: -; size: -; V: TRBV7-9; DNA: TGTGCCAGCAGCTTAGTCGGAGTAGAAGCTTTCTTT; CDR3: CASSLVGVEAFF
J: TRBJ2-5; D: -; size: -; V: TRBV13; DNA: TGTGCCAGCAGTCAAGACAGGAGACAAGAGACCCAGTACTTC; CDR3: CASSQDRRQETQYF
J: TRBJ2-1; D: -; size: -; V: TRBV2; DNA: TGTGCCAGCGACAGGAACAATGAGCAGTTCTTC; CDR3: CASDRNNEQFF
J: TRBJ2-1; D: -; size: once; V: TRBV5-6; DNA: TGTGCCAGCAGCACGGGACTTTACAATGAGCAGTTCTTC; CDR3: CASSTGLYNEQFF
J: TRBJ1-2; D: -; size: -; V: TRBV14; DNA: TGTGCCAGCAGCCCCCCGACAGTCCTAGGGGATGGCTACACCTTC; CDR3: CASSPPTVLGDGYTF
J: TRBJ1-4; D: TRBD1; size: once; V: TRBV19; DNA: TGTGCCAGTAGTAAGACAGGGGGCTATGAAAAACTGTTTTTT; CDR3: CASSKTGGYEKLFF
J: TRBJ2-7; D: TRBD2; size: -; V: TRBV6-5; DNA: TGTGCCAGCAGTTACTCGACGGGGGGGCTAGGCGAGCAGTACTTC; CDR3: CASSYSTGGLGEQYF
J: TRBJ2-7; D: -; size: few; V: TRBV5-1; DNA: TGCGCCAGCAGCTTGGCCGCAGCGACAGTTCAGATCAGCTACGAGCAGTACTTC; CDR3: CASSLAAATVQISYEQYF
J: TRBJ1-1; D: -; size: -; V: TRBV3-1/TRBV3-2; DNA: TGTGCCAGCAGCCAGGGAGAGTACGCTGAAGCTTTCTTT; CDR3: CASSQGEYAEAFF
J: TRBJ2-7; D: -; size: -; V: TRBV6-1; DNA: TGTGCCAGCAGTGAGGTTCAGGGTAACGCCTACGAGCAGTACTTC; CDR3: CASSEVQGNAYEQYF
J: TRBJ2-7; D: TRBD2; size: -; V: TRBV4-2; DNA: TGTGCCAGCAGCCAAGATGGGGGACTAGCGCGAGAGCAGTACTTC; CDR3: CASSQDGGLAREQYF
J: TRBJ1-1; D: -; size: -; V: TRBV19; DNA: TGTGCCACCCTAAAGGGGGTTAACACTGAAGCTTTCTTT; CDR3: CATLKGVNTEAFF
J: TRBJ1-1; D: -; size: -; V: TRBV29-1; DNA: TGCAGCGTCCAGTGGGGGGGGATGAGCACTGAAGCTTTCTTT; CDR3: CSVQWGGMSTEAFF
J: TRBJ2-1; D: TRBD2; size: -; V: TRBV3-1/TRBV3-2; DNA: TGTGCCAGCAGCCTCCCGATGGTAGCGGGGAGGGCCTACAATGAGCAGTTCTTC; CDR3: CASSLPMVAGRAYNEQFF
J: TRBJ2-2; D: TRBD2; size: -; V: TRBV19; DNA: TGTGCCACCACTAGCGGGAGCTTTAACACCGGGGAGCTGTTTTTT; CDR3: CATTSGSFNTGELFF
J: TRBJ1-6; D: -; size: -; V: TRBV3-1/TRBV3-2; DNA: TGTGCCAGCAGCCAAGCGGATGGGGCTTATAATTCACCCCTCCACTTT; CDR3: CASSQADGAYNSPLHF
J: TRBJ2-2; D: TRBD1; size: -; V: TRBV7-2; DNA: TGTGCCAGCACCCAACAGGGGGGGAACACCGGGGAGCTGTTTTTT; CDR3: CASTQQGGNTGELFF
J: TRBJ2-1; D: -; size: few; V: TRBV5-1; DNA: TGCGCCAGCAGCTTGGGGCCTTACAATGAGCAGTTCTTC; CDR3: CASSLGPYNEQFF
J: TRBJ2-1; D: TRBD2; size: once; V: TRBV18; DNA: TGTGCCAGCTCACCATTGGGGGGGAGCGCCTCCTACAATGAGCAGTTCTTC; CDR3: CASSPLGGSASYNEQFF
J: TRBJ2-5; D: -; size: -; V: TRBV10-1; DNA: TGCGCCAGCAGTGCCGCCGGGGGACCGGAGACCCAGTACTTC; CDR3: CASSAAGGPETQYF
J: TRBJ2-2; D: -; size: -; V: TRBV11-3; DNA: TGTGCCAGCAGCTTAGCCACTTTCATAAACGCGAACACCGGGGAGCTGTTTTTT; CDR3: CASSLATFINANTGELFF
J: TRBJ1-1; D: -; size: -; V: TRBV27; DNA: TGTGCCAGCAGTTTCAGGGGGAACACTGAAGCTTTCTTT; CDR3: CASSFRGNTEAFF
J: TRBJ1-4; D: TRBD1; size: -; V: TRBV30; DNA: TGTGCCTGGAGTGTATTGACAGGGGTATCAAGGCTGGGTTTT; CDR3: CAWSVLTGVSRLGF
J: TRBJ1-6; D: TRBD1; size: -; V: TRBV5-1; DNA: TGCGCCAGCAGCGAGGGACAGGGGGGCTATAATTCACCCCTCCACTTT; CDR3: CASSEGQGGYNSPLHF
J: TRBJ2-5; D: TRBD1; size: -; V: TRBV28; DNA: TGTGCCAGCAGTGGGACAGGGAATCAAGAGACCCAGTACTTC; CDR3: CASSGTGNQETQYF
J: TRBJ2-3; D: -; size: -; V: TRBV6-5; DNA: TGTGCCAGCAGGACTTCCGATACGCAGTATTTT; CDR3: CASRTSDTQYF
J: TRBJ2-7; D: -; size: -; V: TRBV14; DNA: TGTGCCAGCAGCCCCCAGACAGGGGTAGGGGCTAGCGGATTGGACGGGGAGCAGTACTTC; CDR3: CASSPQTGVGASGLDGEQYF
J: TRBJ1-1; D: -; size: -; V: TRBV11-2; DNA: TGTGCCAGCAGTCCAGGGACTGAAGCTTTCTTT; CDR3: CASSPGTEAFF
J: TRBJ1-4; D: -; size: -; V: TRBV15; DNA: TGTGCCACCAGCCTCGGAGGGGGGGTAGAAAAACTGTTTTTT; CDR3: CATSLGGGVEKLFF
J: TRBJ2-3; D: -; size: -; V: TRBV5-4; DNA: TGTGCCAGCAGCCGAGGAAGCACAGATACGCAGTATTTT; CDR3: CASSRGSTDTQYF
J: TRBJ2-1; D: -; size: -; V: TRBV5-6; DNA: TGTGCCAGCAGCCTCCCCGAGACTTTCAATGAGCAGTTCTTC; CDR3: CASSLPETFNEQFF
J: TRBJ1-1; D: -; size: -; V: TRBV11-1; DNA: TGTGCCAGCAGCCTGACAGTGAACACTGAAGCTTTCTTT; CDR3: CASSLTVNTEAFF
J: TRBJ2-7; D: TRBD2; size: once; V: TRBV19; DNA: TGTGCCAGTAGTATAGCGGGGGGACTAGCGGGCCTACGGAAATCCTACGAGCAGTACTTC; CDR3: CASSIAGGLAGLRKSYEQYF
J: TRBJ1-6; D: TRBD1; size: -; V: TRBV11-1; DNA: TGTGCCAGCAGGAAAACAGGGGGCACTCAGAATTCACCCCTCCACTTT; CDR3: CASRKTGGTQNSPLHF
J: TRBJ2-1; D: TRBD2; size: -; V: TRBV6-6; DNA: TGTGCCAGCAGTTCACCTTCTCGGGGGGGTTACAATGAGCAGTTCTTC; CDR3: CASSSPSRGGYNEQFF